The 11 T cell receptor beta chains reported below all come from one sample, sequenced in a study of shared clonotypes between healthy human individuals. CD45RO-negative, CCR7-positively selected cells formed the naive CD8 fraction, excluding terminally differentiated effector memory CD45RA+ cells. The protocol was immunoSEQ multiplex PCR, while the TCRdb copy is restricted to in-frame clones and leaves out a portion. Of about 2.2 million clones detected, 90% to 95% appear once; the ten largest clones hold around 1.7%. The sample taken for sequencing was naive CD8+ T cells from PBMCs. These receptor sequences come from a man aged 18 to 30 in good health. Some clones in this sample may be carry-over from other donors' samples.

The V call is TRBV7-2, the J call TRBJ2-2; D is ambiguous. The CDR3 has 13 amino acids. Deletions cut 5 bases from V and 4 bases from J, with 8 bases between. Germline values: CDR1 SGHTA, CDR2 FQGNSA. In DNA form, the CDR3 reads TGTGCCAGCAGCATAGACCTCACCGGGGAGCTGTTTTTT. It encodes CASSIDLTGELFF.

The V and J genes are TRBV7-9 and TRBJ2-1; TRBD2 matches 8 bases. V lost 3 bases to trimming and J lost 8 bases; unmatched junction nucleotides: 12. This CDR3 contains 16 residues. Per germline, CDR1 SEHNR and CDR2 FQNEAQ (reference sequence). In nucleotides, the CDR3 is TGTGCCAGCAGCTTTTTACCGGGACTAGACGGGGATGAGCAGTTCTTC. Its protein product is CASSFLPGLDGDEQFF.

This clone was counted a single time. This rearrangement joins TRBV27 to TRBJ2-3, with a tentative D call TRBD2 (6 bases). V was trimmed by 4 bases and J by 2 bases, leaving 19 bases between them. Looked up from germline, CDR1 is MNHEY and CDR2 is SMNVEV (reference sequence). This CDR3 comprises 17 residues. In DNA, the CDR3 is TGTGCCAGCAGTTCCAGGCGGGACCTATCCTCCACAGATACGCAGTATTTT. Translating gives CASSSRRDLSSTDTQYF.

The V gene is TRBV4-3, the J gene TRBJ2-3; 9 nucleotides line up with TRBD2. CDR3 length equals 17 residues. Germline V CDR1 and CDR2: LGHNA, YSLEER. J lost 3 bases, V lost 1 base, and 8 bases had no gene match. The CDR3 DNA sequence: TGCGCCAGCAGCCAAGGAATTAGCGGGAGTCTTACAGATACGCAGTATTTT. It codes for CASSQGISGSLTDTQYF.

J is TRBJ2-1 and V is TRBV9, with a possible D match to TRBD1 (5 bases). The CDR3 is made up of 17 amino acids. Trimming took off 3 bases at V and 7 bases at J, with 23 bases between the two ends. Per the germline V gene, CDR1 is SGDLS and CDR2 is YYNGEE. The chain's CDR3 is CASSETETLVTANEQFF. CDR3 nucleotides: TGTGCCAGCAGCGAGACAGAGACGTTGGTGACTGCGAATGAGCAGTTCTTC.

This clone was found once. The chain combines TRBV30 with TRBJ2-1; D assignment may be TRBD1 or TRBD2 (7 bases each). The CDR3 loop spans 11 amino acids. Trimming pared 8 bases from V and 8 bases from J, leaving 13 bases between. Per the germline V gene, CDR1 is GTSNPN and CDR2 is SVGIG (reference sequence). For the CDR3, the DNA is TGTGCCGGGGGAGGGGGCTATGAGCAGTTCTTC. Amino acids: CAGGGGYEQFF.

This chain uses TRBV27 with TRBJ1-2; TRBD1 might be the D (5 bases). V lost 8 bases to trimming and J lost 1 base, with 17 bases between them. In germline, CDR1 is MNHEY, CDR2 SMNVEV (reference sequence). The CDR3 spans 15 residues. CDR3 residues: CASQPGVGVNYGYTF. In DNA, the CDR3 is TGTGCCAGCCAGCCTGGCGTGGGGGTTAACTATGGCTACACCTTC.

The V gene is TRBV7-9, the J gene TRBJ1-2; D uncertain. There are 16 residues in the CDR3. The V end was cut by 2 bases, the J end by 5 bases, with 18 bases between. The germline gives CDR1 SEHNR, CDR2 FQNEAQ (reference sequence). CDR3 coding DNA: TGTGCCAGCAGCTTACCCCCGTTGGCAGCGAAATATGGCTACACCTTC. Its translation: CASSLPPLAAKYGYTF.

The rearrangement uses TRBV6-6 and TRBJ2-1; TRBD2 aligns across 13 bases. The germline V gene encodes CDR1 MNHNY and CDR2 SVGAGI (reference sequence). The CDR3 has 15 amino acids. V dropped 10 bases and J dropped 9; count of bases not matched to a gene: 12. The DNA for the CDR3 is TGTGCCACCCTAGGACTAGCGGGGGTAAGGAGTGAGCAGTTCTTC. The encoded protein is CATLGLAGVRSEQFF.

The J gene is TRBJ2-5, the V gene TRBV11-3, with 11 bases identical to TRBD2. This CDR3 comprises 16 residues. Germline V gene lookup returns CDR1 SGHNT and CDR2 YENEEA. V lost 4 bases to trimming and J lost 0 bases; unmatched junction nucleotides: 4. The DNA of the CDR3 is TGTGCCAGCAGCTCCCGACTAGCGGGGTACCAAGAGACCCAGTACTTC. As protein: CASSSRLAGYQETQYF.

The V gene is TRBV28, the J gene TRBJ1-1; D perhaps matches TRBD1 (5 bases). Per germline, CDR1 MDHEN and CDR2 SYDVKM. The CDR3 consists of 15 residues. Trimming stripped 6 bases from V and 3 bases from J, with 17 bases between. In DNA, the CDR3 is TGTGCCAGCAGAATGGTGTGGGGCGGGGACACTGAAGCTTTCTTT. It specifies CASRMVWGGDTEAFF. The whole variable domain, remainder taken from reference TRBV28 and TRBJ1-1, is DVKVTQSSRYLVKRTGEKVFLECVQDMDHENMFWYRQDPGLGLRLIYFSYDVKMKEKGDIPEGYSVSREKKERFSLILESASTNQTSMYLCASRMVWGGDTEAFFGQGTRLTVV.